This T cell receptor beta chain stems from a study of blood T cell repertoires in COVID-19. Study in general: Sites across the United States, Italy and Spain contributed samples from acute and convalescent COVID-19. PBMCs, B-cell-depleted T cells, or T cells provided the cDNA or gDNA that made up the material.

Patients from Seattle were sampled longitudinally, starting during active infection. Per germline, CDR1 SGDLS and CDR2 YYNGEE. The V end was cut by 2 bases, the J end by 2 bases, with 13 bases between. The CDR3 covers 15 residues. In the authors' workflow: Reference gene primers were amplified, and this amplification served to estimate nucleated cell counts. The data were produced by immunoSEQ multiplex PCR, yet TCRdb's version contains in-frame clones alone and is incomplete. From that table come the V and J calls and clone size; the DNA was used to work out D and trimming. The table lists roughly 70,000 clones, roughly 71% of them singletons.

This clonotype was sampled from a man between 60 and 75 years old with COVID-19, enrolled during active disease. The source material was peripheral blood. This chain connects TRBV9 to TRBJ1-2, with D unresolved. The CDR3 nucleotides read TGTGCCAGCAGCGTCAACCAGTGGGCCAACTATGGCTACACCTTC. Protein product: CASSVNQWANYGYTF.